This T cell receptor beta chain was profiled in a study of blood T cell repertoires in COVID-19. Study-level background: Samples came from the United States, Italy and Spain, spanning acute and convalescent COVID-19. T cells, B-cell-depleted T cells, or PBMCs supplied cDNA or gDNA.

Libraries were prepared by immunoSEQ multiplex PCR; TCRdb keeps only in-frame clonotypes and omits some of them. The table has 150,000 to 200,000 clones, 85% seen once; the top ten hold roughly 3%. Trimming shortened V by 6 bases and J by 7 bases, and 15 bases separated the two germline ends. Germline V gene data show CDR1 as LGHDT and CDR2 as YNNKEL (reference sequence). The CDR3 loop spans 13 amino acids. The origin of this receptor is a human donor with acute or convalescent COVID-19. The donor label of this sample is uncertain. The J gene is TRBJ2-5, the V gene TRBV3-1 (or the pseudogene TRBV3-2); tentatively, D is TRBD2 (5 bases). Material for sequencing was peripheral blood. CDR3 nucleotides: TGTGCCAGCAGTCCCTTCGAGGCGGGGACCCAGTACTTC. Translation gives CASSPFEAGTQYF.